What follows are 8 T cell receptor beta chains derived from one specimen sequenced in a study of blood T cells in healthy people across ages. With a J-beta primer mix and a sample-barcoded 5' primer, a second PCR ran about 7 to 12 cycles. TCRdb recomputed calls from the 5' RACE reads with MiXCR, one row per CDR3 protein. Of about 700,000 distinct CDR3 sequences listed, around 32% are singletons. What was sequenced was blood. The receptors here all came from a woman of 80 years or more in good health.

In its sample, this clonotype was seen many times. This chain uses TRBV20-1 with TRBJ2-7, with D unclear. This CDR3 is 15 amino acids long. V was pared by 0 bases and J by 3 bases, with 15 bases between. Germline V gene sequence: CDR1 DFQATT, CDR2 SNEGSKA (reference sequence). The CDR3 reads CSARDQLGAYYEQYF. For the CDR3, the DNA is TGCAGTGCTAGAGACCAGCTTGGAGCTTACTACGAGCAGTACTTC.

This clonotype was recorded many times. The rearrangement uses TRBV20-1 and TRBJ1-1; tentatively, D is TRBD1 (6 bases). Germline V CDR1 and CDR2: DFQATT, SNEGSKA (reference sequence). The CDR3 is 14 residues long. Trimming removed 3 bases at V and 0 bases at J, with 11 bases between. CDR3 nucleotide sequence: TGCAGTGCTAGTCCGGGGACAATGAACACTGAAGCTTTCTTT. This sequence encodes CSASPGTMNTEAFF.

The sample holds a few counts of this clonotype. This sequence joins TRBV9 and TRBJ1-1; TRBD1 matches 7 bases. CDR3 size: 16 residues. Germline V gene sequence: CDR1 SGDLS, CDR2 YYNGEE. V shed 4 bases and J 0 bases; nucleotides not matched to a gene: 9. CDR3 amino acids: CASSPRQGMMNTEAFF. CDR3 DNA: TGTGCCAGCAGCCCCCGACAGGGTATGATGAACACTGAAGCTTTCTTT.

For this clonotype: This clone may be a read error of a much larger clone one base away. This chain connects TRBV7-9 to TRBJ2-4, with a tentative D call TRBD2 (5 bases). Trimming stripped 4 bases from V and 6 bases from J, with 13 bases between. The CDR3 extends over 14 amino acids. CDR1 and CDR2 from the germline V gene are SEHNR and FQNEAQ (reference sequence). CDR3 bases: TGTGCCAGCAGCTCAGAGGCGGGCAGAAACATTCAGTACTTC. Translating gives CASSSEAGRNIQYF.

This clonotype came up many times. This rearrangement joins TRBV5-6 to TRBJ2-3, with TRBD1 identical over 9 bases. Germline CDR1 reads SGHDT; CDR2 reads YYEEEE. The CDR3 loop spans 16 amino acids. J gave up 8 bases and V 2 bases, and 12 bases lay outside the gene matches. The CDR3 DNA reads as TGTGCCAGCAGCTTTGGGACAGGGACTTATACGGCTACGCAGTATTTT. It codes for CASSFGTGTYTATQYF.

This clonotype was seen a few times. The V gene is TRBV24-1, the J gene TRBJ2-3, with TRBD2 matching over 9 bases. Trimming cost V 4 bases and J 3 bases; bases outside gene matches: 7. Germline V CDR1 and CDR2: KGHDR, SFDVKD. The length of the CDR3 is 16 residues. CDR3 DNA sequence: TGTGCCACCAGTGACCTCACTAGCGGGCCGACAGATACGCAGTATTTT. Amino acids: CATSDLTSGPTDTQYF.

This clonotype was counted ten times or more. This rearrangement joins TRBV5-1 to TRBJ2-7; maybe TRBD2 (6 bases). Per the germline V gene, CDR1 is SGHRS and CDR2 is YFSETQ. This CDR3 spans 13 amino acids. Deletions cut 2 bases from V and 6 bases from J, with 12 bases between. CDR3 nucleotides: TGCGCCAGCAGCTTTGGAGGGGAAAGCGAGCAGTACTTC. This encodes CASSFGGESEQYF.

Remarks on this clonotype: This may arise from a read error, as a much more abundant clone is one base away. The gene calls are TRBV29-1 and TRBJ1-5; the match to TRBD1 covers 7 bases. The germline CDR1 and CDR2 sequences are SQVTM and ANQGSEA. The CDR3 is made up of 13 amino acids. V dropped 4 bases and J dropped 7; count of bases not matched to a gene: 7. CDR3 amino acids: CSVGDRDQQPQHF. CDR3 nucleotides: TGCAGCGTTGGCGACAGGGACCAGCAGCCCCAGCATTTT.